This T cell receptor beta chain was obtained from a study of T cells in Graves' hyperthyroidism and ophthalmopathy. For the study at large: The authors collected peripheral blood at initial diagnosis, before any treatment.

Study results and caveats: Most thyroid clonotypes expanded above 0.001 were also detected in blood.

Graves' hyperthyroidism showing no ophthalmopathy progression within 18 months was considered stable. PBMCs came from around 10 ml fresh peripheral blood. This CDR3 has 12 amino acids. The V and J ends lost 6 bases and 6 bases, in that order; junction bases with no gene match: 5. Germline V gene lookup returns CDR1 DFQATT and CDR2 SNEGSKA (reference sequence). RNA transcripts yielded amplified TCR beta CDR3 regions. An initial round of RT-PCR targeting the TCR CDR3 relied on the HTBI primer set. TCRdb re-analysed the multiplex PCR reads in MiXCR, keeping a single row per CDR3 protein. Of 550,000 to 650,000 distinct CDR3 sequences listed, 14% are singletons. The sample holds a few counts of this clonotype. Its antigen remains unidentified.

This TCR was sampled from a woman in her forties with Graves' hyperthyroidism. Sequencing was done on a sample of blood. The chain has TRBV20-1 and TRBJ1-5; 7 nucleotides agree with TRBD1. CDR3 bases: TGCAGTGCCGCAGGGGGATTTCAGCCCCAGCATTTT. Protein product: CSAAGGFQPQHF.